This TCR beta chain was observed in a study of blood T cells in healthy people across ages. There are 16 residues in the CDR3. CDR1 and CDR2 from the germline V gene are ENHRY and SYGVKD. The V end lost 4 bases, the J end lost 8 bases, and 21 bases lay between the germline ends. Next came a second PCR, run for about 6 to 12 cycles, which used a sample-barcoded 5' primer along with a J-beta primer mix. One entry per CDR3 protein results from TCRdb running MiXCR on the 5' RACE reads. The sample has under 1,000,000 distinct CDR3 sequences, 35% to 40% seen once. In regard to this clonotype: A read error may explain this, as a much larger clone is one base away.

The receptor was isolated from a man younger than 30 in good health. The chain recombines TRBV10-3 with TRBJ2-1; no definite D call. Sequencing input: blood. As DNA, the CDR3 is TGTGCCATCAGTGCTAAAGGACGAGACGTATTCTATGAGCAGTTCTTC. Translation: CAISAKGRDVFYEQFF.